Shown below are 12 T cell receptor beta chains from a single sample sequenced in a study of blood T cell repertoires in COVID-19. Measured with immunoSEQ multiplex PCR; TCRdb has only the in-frame clones, and not every one. There are nearly 110,000 clones in the sample; 84% occur only once, and about 4% lies in the top ten. Source material: peripheral blood. Receptors were obtained from a human donor in a cohort sampled during active COVID-19.

The rearrangement links TRBV10-2 to TRBJ1-5; D is uncertain. V was clipped by 4 bases and J by 4 bases, with 8 bases between them. The CDR3 is 13 amino acids. Germline lookup yields CDR1 WSHSY and CDR2 SAAADI. CDR3 nucleotide sequence: TGCGCCAGCAGTGTCGAGTTGAATCAGCCCCAGCATTTT. It is translated as CASSVELNQPQHF.

The CDR3 coding sequence is TGCGCCAGCAGCTTGGAGGGGGCGCCTGGGGCCAACGTCCTGACTTTC. Protein: CASSLEGAPGANVLTF. This sequence joins TRBV5-1 and TRBJ2-6; 7 positions agree with TRBD1. The J segment lost 2 bases and the V segment lost 0 bases, leaving 2 bases of the junction unmatched. CDR3 length: 16 amino acids. CDR1 and CDR2 (germline): SGHRS, YFSETQ.

V usage is TRBV19 and J usage is TRBJ2-7; 14 bases are a match to TRBD2. Germline-derived CDR1 and CDR2 are LNHDA and SQIVND (reference sequence). V was pared by 6 bases and J by 2 bases, with 15 bases of the junction left unmatched. This CDR3 spans 19 amino acids. The CDR3 DNA reads TGTGCCAGTAGCCAGGGGGGACTAGCGGGAGTATATGGCGCCTACGAGCAGTACGTC. Its protein product is CASSQGGLAGVYGAYEQYV.

The V call is TRBV10-2, the J call TRBJ2-1; TRBD2 aligns across 8 bases. Germline V gene lookup returns CDR1 WSHSY and CDR2 SAAADI. The CDR3 sequence is 17 residues long. Losses at the gene ends were 0 bases for V and 8 bases for J; bases not matched to a gene: 12. This CDR3 is CASSESNSGTFYYEQFF. For the CDR3, the DNA is TGCGCCAGCAGTGAGTCGAATAGCGGGACCTTTTATTATGAGCAGTTCTTC.

This chain joins TRBV4-3 and TRBJ1-2; 7 bases are a match to TRBD1. The CDR3 is made up of 15 amino acids. The V and J ends lost 0 bases and 4 bases, in that order; junction bases with no gene match: 5. The germline V gene encodes CDR1 LGHNA and CDR2 YSLEER. The CDR3 nucleotides are TGCGCCAGCAGCCAAGATCTGGCAGGGGGCTATGGCTACACCTTC. Translated, it gives CASSQDLAGGYGYTF.

DNA for the CDR3: TGCGCCAGCAGCTCAACCTATGGACAGGGAAACACTGAAGCTTTCTTT. Protein: CASSSTYGQGNTEAFF. The chain links TRBV5-1 to TRBJ1-1, with 8 bases fitting TRBD1. J gave up 2 bases and V 3 bases, and 9 bases lay outside the gene matches. CDR1 and CDR2 (germline): SGHRS, YFSETQ. This CDR3 has 16 amino acids.

As regards this clone: Within the sample, other DNA sequences also encode this same CDR3. V is TRBV7-8 and J is TRBJ1-1, with D maybe TRBD1 (6 bases). The CDR3 contains 14 residues. The V gene lost 1 base and the J gene lost 2 bases, with 8 bases spanning the gap. The germline V gene encodes CDR1 SGHVS and CDR2 FQNEAQ. The CDR3 region has the DNA TGTGCCAGCAGCTTAGTAGGGGGAAACACTGAAGCTTTCTTT. Translation: CASSLVGGNTEAFF. The full variable domain, rest sourced from reference TRBV7-8 and TRBJ1-1, is GAGVSQSPRYKVAKRGQDVALRCDPISGHVSLFWYQQALGQGPEFLTYFQNEAQLDKSGLPSDRFFAERPEGSVSTLKIQRTQQEDSAVYLCASSLVGGNTEAFFGQGTRLTVV.

This chain links TRBV20-1 with TRBJ2-7; 8 bases match TRBD1. Germline V CDR1 and CDR2: DFQATT, SNEGSKA (reference sequence). This CDR3 is 11 amino acids long. V shed 6 bases and J 7 bases; nucleotides not matched to a gene: 5. The CDR3 coding sequence is TGCAGTGCCTGGACAGGGAGGGAGCAGTACGTC. Its protein is CSAWTGREQYV.

This rearrangement joins TRBV7-2 to TRBJ2-1, with 8 bases fitting TRBD2. With V trimmed by 6 bases and J by 4 bases, 11 bases remained unmatched. The CDR3 runs to 16 residues. CDR1 and CDR2 (germline): SGHTA, FQGNSA. The chain's CDR3 is CASRHRGGSRYNEQFF. The CDR3, as DNA: TGTGCCAGCAGACATCGGGGGGGGAGCAGGTACAATGAGCAGTTCTTC. The variable domain in full, with the rest retrieved from reference TRBV7-2 and TRBJ2-1, is GAGVSQSPSNKVTEKGKDVELRCDPISGHTALYWYRQSLGQGLEFLIYFQGNSAPDKSGLPSDRFSAERTGGSVSTLTIQRTQQEDSAVYLCASRHRGGSRYNEQFFGPGTRLTVL.

V gene TRBV4-1 combines with J gene TRBJ1-2; perhaps TRBD1 as D (6 bases). The CDR3 sequence is 16 residues long. The V end lost 1 base, the J end lost 1 base, and 13 bases lay between the germline ends. In germline, CDR1 is MGHRA, CDR2 YSYEKL. Here the CDR3 DNA reads TGCGCCAGCAGCCAAGTCGTGACAGGACGTAACTATGGCTACACCTTC. Its protein is CASSQVVTGRNYGYTF.

The chain joins TRBV2 to TRBJ2-4; D gene ambiguous. The ends were cut back, 6 bases at V and 6 bases at J, with 9 bases in the middle. Germline-derived CDR1 and CDR2 are SNHLY and FYNNEI. This CDR3 contains 12 residues. CDR3 protein: CASRYTANIQYF. The DNA of the CDR3 is TGTGCCAGCAGATACACAGCAAACATTCAGTACTTC.

V and J are TRBV10-3 and TRBJ2-1; D may be TRBD1 (5 bases). This CDR3 is built from 14 residues. Per germline, CDR1 ENHRY and CDR2 SYGVKD. The V and J ends lost 5 bases and 3 bases respectively, with 11 bases between them. CDR3 DNA sequence: TGTGCCATCAGTACCACTGACAGCTACAATGAGCAGTTCTTC. Translating it yields CAISTTDSYNEQFF.